This section outlines one T cell receptor (beta chain) sequence together with its context. These data come from a study of blood T cell repertoires in COVID-19. Germline CDR1 and CDR2: SNHLY and FYNNEI. V was clipped by 7 bases and J by 4 bases; unmatched bases: 11. The CDR3 is 15 residues long. The table came from immunoSEQ multiplex PCR; TCRdb's copy has only in-frame clones and leaves some out. The table records approximately 150,000 clones, about 87% of them present only once. The receptor's source is a man between 60 and 70 years old with active or convalescent COVID-19. Source material: peripheral blood. V is TRBV2 and J is TRBJ2-5; 8 bases fit TRBD1. The chain's CDR3 is CASKSDRGLVETQYF. The CDR3 DNA reads TGTGCCAGCAAATCCGACAGGGGTTTGGTAGAGACCCAGTACTTC.